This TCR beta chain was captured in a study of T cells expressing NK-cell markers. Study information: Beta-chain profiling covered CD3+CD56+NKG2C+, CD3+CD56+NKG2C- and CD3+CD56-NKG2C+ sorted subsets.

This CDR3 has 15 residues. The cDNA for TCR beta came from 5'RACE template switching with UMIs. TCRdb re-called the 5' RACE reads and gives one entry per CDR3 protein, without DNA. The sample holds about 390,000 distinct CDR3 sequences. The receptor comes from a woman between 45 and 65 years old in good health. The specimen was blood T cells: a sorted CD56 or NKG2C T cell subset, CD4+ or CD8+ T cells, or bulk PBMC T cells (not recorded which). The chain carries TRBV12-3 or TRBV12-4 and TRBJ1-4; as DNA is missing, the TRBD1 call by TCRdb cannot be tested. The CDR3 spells CASSDRGRANEKLFF.